The T cell receptor beta chain under discussion was sequenced for a study of shared clonotypes between healthy human individuals. This CDR3 spans 15 amino acids. The germline CDR1 and CDR2 sequences are LNHDA and SQIVND (reference sequence). The V gene lost 8 bases and the J gene lost 0 bases, with 14 bases spanning the gap. This clone occurred once. Its specificity is not known. Regarding the study as a whole: Collection of samples was limited to blood; tissue repertoires likely differ.

In the original analysis: Junction-only sequences without quality scores came from ImmunoSEQ, so filtering differed. Method: immunoSEQ multiplex PCR; TCRdb's copy keeps in-frame clones and lacks some. The V and J calls and clone size are taken from that table; D and trimming were inferred from the DNA. The sample has some 630,000 clones, 72% seen once. The chain uses TRBV19 and TRBJ2-1; D is ambiguous. The material sequenced was memory CD4+ T cells sorted from blood. Noted subset: CD45RA-negative fraction. The sequence derives from a woman aged 30 to 39 in good health. The CDR3 coding sequence is TGTGCCAGTCGGTTGCACACGAGCTCCTACAATGAGCAGTTCTTC. Its protein is CASRLHTSSYNEQFF. Full variable domain (rest looked up from reference TRBV19 and TRBJ2-1): DGGITQSPKYLFRKEGQNVTLSCEQNLNHDAMYWYRQDPGQGLRLIYYSQIVNDFQKGDIAEGYSVSREKKESFPLTVTSAQKNPTAFYLCASRLHTSSYNEQFFGPGTRLTVL.